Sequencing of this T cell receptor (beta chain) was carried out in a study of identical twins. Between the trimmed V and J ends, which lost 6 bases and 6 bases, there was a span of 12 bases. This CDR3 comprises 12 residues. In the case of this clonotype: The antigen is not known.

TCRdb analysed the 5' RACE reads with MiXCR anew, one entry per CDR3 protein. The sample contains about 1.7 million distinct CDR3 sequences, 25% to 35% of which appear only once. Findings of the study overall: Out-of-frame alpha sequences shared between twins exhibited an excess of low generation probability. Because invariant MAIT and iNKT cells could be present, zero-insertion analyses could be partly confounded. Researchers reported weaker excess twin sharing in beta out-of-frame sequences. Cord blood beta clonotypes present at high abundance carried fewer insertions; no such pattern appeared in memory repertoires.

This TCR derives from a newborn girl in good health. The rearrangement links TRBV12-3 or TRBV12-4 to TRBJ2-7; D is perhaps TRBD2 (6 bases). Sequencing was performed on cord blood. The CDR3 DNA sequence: TGTGCCAGCAGCAGGACTATTTTCGAGCAGTACTTC. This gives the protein CASSRTIFEQYF.